The 13 T cell receptor beta chains below all came from one sample that was sequenced in a study of shared clonotypes between healthy human individuals. Sequenced by immunoSEQ multiplex PCR; TCRdb stores in-frame clones only, minus some. This sample has around 1.1 million clones; about 80% occur once, and the top ten carry roughly 0.61%. Sample: memory CD4+ T cells from PBMCs. Specified subset: CD45RA-negative fraction. All receptors derive from a young man in good health. Some clones in this sample may be carry-over from other donors' samples.

The J gene is TRBJ2-7, the V gene TRBV6-5, with 9 nucleotides matching TRBD1. Germline assignment: CDR1 MNHEY and CDR2 SVGAGI. The V segment lost 6 bases and the J segment 2 bases; nucleotides outside the gene matches: 8. The CDR3 sequence is 15 residues long. DNA of the CDR3: TGTGCCAGCAGAAAGAACCGGGACAGGGCCTACGAGCAGTACTTC. Its protein product is CASRKNRDRAYEQYF.

The J gene is TRBJ1-1, the V gene TRBV28, with TRBD1 as a possible D gene (6 bases). Trimming took 3 bases from V and 1 from J, leaving 9 bases between them. The CDR3 has 14 residues. The germline CDR1 and CDR2 sequences are MDHEN and SYDVKM. DNA of the CDR3: TGTGCCAGCAGTTTTCGGGGGGCGAACACTGAAGCTTTCTTT. Translation: CASSFRGANTEAFF.

The chain couples TRBV29-1 to TRBJ2-6; either TRBD1 or TRBD2 may fit D (5 bases each). The CDR3 runs to 14 residues. V dropped 5 bases and J dropped 0 bases, with 8 bases sitting between them. Germline V gene data show CDR1 as SQVTM and CDR2 as ANQGSEA. CDR3 amino acids: CSVWDRSGANVLTF. DNA of the CDR3: TGCAGCGTTTGGGACCGCTCTGGGGCCAACGTCCTGACTTTC.

The CDR3 region is CASGTTIKAFF. Here the CDR3 DNA reads TGTGCCAGCGGGACAACCATTAAAGCTTTCTTT. The V gene is TRBV19, the J gene TRBJ1-1, with a tentative D call TRBD1 (6 bases). Germline V lookup: CDR1 LNHDA, CDR2 SQIVND (reference sequence). The CDR3 spans 11 residues. The V gene lost 9 bases and the J gene lost 9 bases, with 14 bases spanning the gap.

The V and J genes are TRBV7-2 and TRBJ1-2; possible D gene TRBD1, 5 bases. The CDR3 spans 12 residues. The germline CDR1 and CDR2 sequences are SGHTA and FQGNSA. The V and J ends lost 5 bases and 14 bases respectively, with 18 bases between them. The CDR3 region is CASSPAGRHSTF. The CDR3 DNA reads TGTGCCAGCAGCCCCGCGGGACGCCACTCGACCTTC.

On this clone itself: A much bigger clone sits one base away, suggesting this may be a read error. This chain connects TRBV30 to TRBJ1-5; possibly TRBD1 for D (5 bases). The CDR3 totals 13 residues. Looked up from germline, CDR1 is GTSNPN and CDR2 is SVGIG (reference sequence). The CDR3 region has the DNA TGCGCCAGCAGCCGGGGCCCCAATCAGCCCCAGCATTTT. Translated, it gives CASSRGPNQPQHF.

The rearrangement links TRBV4-1 to TRBJ1-3; TRBD1 matches 8 bases. J lost 4 bases, V lost 2 bases, and 7 bases had no gene match. CDR1 and CDR2 (germline): MGHRA, YSYEKL. This CDR3 has 16 residues. CDR3: CASSQQADREGNTIYF. The CDR3 nucleotides read TGCGCCAGCAGCCAACAGGCGGACAGGGAGGGAAACACCATATATTTT.

In this sample, this clone turned up once. The J gene is TRBJ2-1, the V gene TRBV5-6, with TRBD2 matching over 12 bases. V shed 1 base and J 4 bases; nucleotides not matched to a gene: 6. Germline loops: CDR1 SGHDT, CDR2 YYEEEE. CDR3 length equals 17 residues. CDR3 amino acids: CASSLKYGLAGYNEQFF. In DNA, the CDR3 is TGTGCCAGCAGCTTGAAATACGGACTAGCGGGGTACAATGAGCAGTTCTTC. Full variable domain (remainder filled in from reference TRBV5-6 and TRBJ2-1): DAGVTQSPTHLIKTRGQQVTLRCSPKSGHDTVSWYQQALGQGPQFIFQYYEEEERQRGNFPDRFSGHQFPNYSSELNVNALLLGDSALYLCASSLKYGLAGYNEQFFGPGTRLTVL.

The chain is built from TRBV18 and TRBJ1-4; 10 bases are a match to TRBD1. The V segment lost 4 bases and the J segment 7 bases; nucleotides outside the gene matches: 3. The CDR3 covers 14 residues. Germline values: CDR1 KGHSH, CDR2 LQKENI. CDR3 DNA sequence: TGTGCCAGCTCACGGGACAGGGGCGGTGAAAAACTGTTTTTT. Its translation is CASSRDRGGEKLFF.

This clone was seen once. The chain combines TRBV11-2 with TRBJ1-5; D perhaps matches TRBD1 (5 bases). This CDR3 is built from 14 residues. In germline, CDR1 is SGHAT, CDR2 FQNNGV. V lost 3 bases and J 3 bases, leaving 9 bases between the germline ends. For the CDR3, the DNA is TGTGCCAGCAGCTTGGGACTTTTCAATCAGCCCCAGCATTTT. As protein: CASSLGLFNQPQHF.

This rearrangement joins TRBV7-9 to TRBJ2-6; D is unclear. The CDR3 is made up of 16 amino acids. The V end lost 4 bases, the J end lost 1 base, and 11 bases lay between the germline ends. CDR1 is SEHNR and CDR2 is FQNEAQ in the germline V gene (reference sequence). CDR3: CASSSAYQSGANVLTF. The CDR3 nucleotides are TGTGCCAGCAGCTCCGCATATCAGTCTGGGGCCAACGTCCTGACTTTC.

The chain carries TRBV28 and TRBJ2-1; no reliable D call. The V gene's germline CDR1 is MDHEN and CDR2 SYDVKM. The V gene lost 2 bases and the J gene lost 6 bases, with 11 bases spanning the gap. This CDR3 spans 14 amino acids. This CDR3 reads CASSLRNGPNEQFF. The CDR3 DNA sequence: TGTGCCAGCAGTTTACGCAATGGACCCAATGAGCAGTTCTTC.

The chain combines TRBV10-3 with TRBJ1-5; TRBD1 aligns across 11 bases. Trimming at V came to 5 bases and at J to 5 bases, leaving 5 bases not matched to a gene. The CDR3 is 15 amino acids. CDR1 ENHRY and CDR2 SYGVKD come from the germline V gene. The CDR3 protein is CAISKGQGEHQPQHF. CDR3 DNA: TGTGCCATCAGTAAGGGACAGGGGGAGCATCAGCCCCAGCATTTT.